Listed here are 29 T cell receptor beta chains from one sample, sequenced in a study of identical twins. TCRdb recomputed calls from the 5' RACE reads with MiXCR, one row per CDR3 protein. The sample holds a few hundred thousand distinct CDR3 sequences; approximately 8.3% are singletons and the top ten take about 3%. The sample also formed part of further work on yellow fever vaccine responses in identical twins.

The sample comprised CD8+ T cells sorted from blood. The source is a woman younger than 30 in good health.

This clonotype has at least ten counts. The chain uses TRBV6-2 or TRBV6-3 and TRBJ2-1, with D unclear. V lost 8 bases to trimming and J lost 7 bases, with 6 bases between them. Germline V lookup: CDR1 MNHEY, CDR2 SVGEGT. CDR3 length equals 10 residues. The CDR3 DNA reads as TGTGCCAGCGGCTATAATGAGCAGTTCTTC. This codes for CASGYNEQFF.

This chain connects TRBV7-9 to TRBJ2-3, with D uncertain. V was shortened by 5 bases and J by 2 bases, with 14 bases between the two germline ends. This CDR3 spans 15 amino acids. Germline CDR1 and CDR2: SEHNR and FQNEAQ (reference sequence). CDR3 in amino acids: CASSPVGYDTDTQYF. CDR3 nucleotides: TGTGCCAGCAGCCCTGTGGGGTATGACACAGATACGCAGTATTTT. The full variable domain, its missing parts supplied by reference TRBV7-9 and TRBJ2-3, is DTGVSQNPRHKITKRGQNVTFRCDPISEHNRLYWYRQTLGQGPEFLTYFQNEAQLEKSRLLSDRFSAERPKGSFSTLEIQRTEQGDSAMYLCASSPVGYDTDTQYFGPGTRLTVL.

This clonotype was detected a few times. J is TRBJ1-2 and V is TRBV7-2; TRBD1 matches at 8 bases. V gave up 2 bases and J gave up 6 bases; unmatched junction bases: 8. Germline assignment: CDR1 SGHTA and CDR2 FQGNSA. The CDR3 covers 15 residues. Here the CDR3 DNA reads TGTGCCAGCAGCTTACCACCGACAGGGGCGAATGGCTACACCTTC. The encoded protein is CASSLPPTGANGYTF.

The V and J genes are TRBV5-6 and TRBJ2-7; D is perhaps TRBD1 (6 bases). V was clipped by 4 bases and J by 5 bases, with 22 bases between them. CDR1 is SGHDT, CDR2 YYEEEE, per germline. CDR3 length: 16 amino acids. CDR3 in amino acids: CASSPHPRQVADEQYF. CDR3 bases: TGTGCCAGCAGCCCCCACCCCCGACAGGTAGCTGACGAGCAGTACTTC.

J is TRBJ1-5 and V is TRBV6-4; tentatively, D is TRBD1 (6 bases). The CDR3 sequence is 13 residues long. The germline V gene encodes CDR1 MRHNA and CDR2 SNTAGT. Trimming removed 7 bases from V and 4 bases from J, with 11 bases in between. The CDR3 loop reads CASIGTRNQPQHF. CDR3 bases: TGTGCCAGCATCGGGACACGAAATCAGCCCCAGCATTTT.

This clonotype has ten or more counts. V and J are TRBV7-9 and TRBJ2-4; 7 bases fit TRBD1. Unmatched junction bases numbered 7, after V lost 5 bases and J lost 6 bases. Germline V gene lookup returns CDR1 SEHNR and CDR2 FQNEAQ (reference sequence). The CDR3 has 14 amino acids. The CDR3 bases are TGTGCCAGCAGCCCTCTGACAGGGATAAACATTCAGTACTTC. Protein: CASSPLTGINIQYF. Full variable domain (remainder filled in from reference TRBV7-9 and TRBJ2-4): DTGVSQNPRHKITKRGQNVTFRCDPISEHNRLYWYRQTLGQGPEFLTYFQNEAQLEKSRLLSDRFSAERPKGSFSTLEIQRTEQGDSAMYLCASSPLTGINIQYFGAGTRLSVL.

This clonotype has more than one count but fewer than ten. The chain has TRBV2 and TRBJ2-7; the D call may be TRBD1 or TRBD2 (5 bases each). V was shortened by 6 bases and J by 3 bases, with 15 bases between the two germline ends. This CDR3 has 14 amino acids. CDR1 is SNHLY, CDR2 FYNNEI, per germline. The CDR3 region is CASSPGPSHYEQYF. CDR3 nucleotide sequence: TGTGCCAGCAGCCCGGGGCCCTCACACTACGAGCAGTACTTC.

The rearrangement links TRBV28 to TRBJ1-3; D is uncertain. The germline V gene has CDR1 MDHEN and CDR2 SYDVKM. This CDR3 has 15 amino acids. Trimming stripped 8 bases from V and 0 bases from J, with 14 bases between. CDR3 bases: TGTGCCAGCGGGCTCGGCCCGAGCTCTGGAAACACCATATATTTT. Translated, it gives CASGLGPSSGNTIYF. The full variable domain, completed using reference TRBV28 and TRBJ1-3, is DVKVTQSSRYLVKRTGEKVFLECVQDMDHENMFWYRQDPGLGLRLIYFSYDVKMKEKGDIPEGYSVSREKKERFSLILESASTNQTSMYLCASGLGPSSGNTIYFGEGSWLTVV.

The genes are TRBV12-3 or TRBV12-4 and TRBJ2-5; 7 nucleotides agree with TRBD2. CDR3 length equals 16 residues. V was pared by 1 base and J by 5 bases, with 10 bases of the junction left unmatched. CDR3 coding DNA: TGTGCCAGCAGTTTAGGTGGGGGGGGACTATTTGAGACCCAGTACTTC. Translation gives CASSLGGGGLFETQYF.

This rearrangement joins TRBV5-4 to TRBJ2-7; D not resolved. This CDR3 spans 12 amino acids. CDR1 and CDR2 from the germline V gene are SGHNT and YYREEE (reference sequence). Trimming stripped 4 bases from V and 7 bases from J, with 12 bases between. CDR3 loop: CASSIQRREQYF. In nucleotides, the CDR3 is TGTGCCAGCAGCATCCAGAGAAGAGAGCAGTACTTC.

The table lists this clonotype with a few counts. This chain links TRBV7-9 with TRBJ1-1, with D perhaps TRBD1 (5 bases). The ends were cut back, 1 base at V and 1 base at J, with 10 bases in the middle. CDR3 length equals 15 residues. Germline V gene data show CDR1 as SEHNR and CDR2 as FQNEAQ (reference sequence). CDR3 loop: CASSLGGETNTEAFF. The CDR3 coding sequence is TGTGCCAGCAGCTTAGGAGGGGAGACGAACACTGAAGCTTTCTTT. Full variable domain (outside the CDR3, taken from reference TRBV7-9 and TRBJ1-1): DTGVSQNPRHKITKRGQNVTFRCDPISEHNRLYWYRQTLGQGPEFLTYFQNEAQLEKSRLLSDRFSAERPKGSFSTLEIQRTEQGDSAMYLCASSLGGETNTEAFFGQGTRLTVV.

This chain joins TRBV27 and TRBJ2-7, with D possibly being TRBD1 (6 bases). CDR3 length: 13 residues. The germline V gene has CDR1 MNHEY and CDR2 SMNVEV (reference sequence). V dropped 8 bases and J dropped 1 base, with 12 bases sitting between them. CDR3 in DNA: TGTGCCAGCGGGGACATTTCTTCCTACGAGCAGTACTTC. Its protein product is CASGDISSYEQYF.

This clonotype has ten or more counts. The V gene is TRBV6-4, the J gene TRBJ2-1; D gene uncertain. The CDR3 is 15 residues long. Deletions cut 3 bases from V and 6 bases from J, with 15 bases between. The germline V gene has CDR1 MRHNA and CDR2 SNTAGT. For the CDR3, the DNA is TGTGCCAGCAGTGATGGGTCGGGTGCAAGCAATGAGCAGTTCTTC. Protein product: CASSDGSGASNEQFF.

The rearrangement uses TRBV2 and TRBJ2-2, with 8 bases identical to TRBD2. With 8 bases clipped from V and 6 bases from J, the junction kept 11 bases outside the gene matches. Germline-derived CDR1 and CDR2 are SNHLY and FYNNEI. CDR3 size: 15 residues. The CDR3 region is CASHSAISGAGELFF. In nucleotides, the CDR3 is TGTGCCAGCCATTCCGCCATTAGCGGGGCCGGGGAGCTGTTTTTT.

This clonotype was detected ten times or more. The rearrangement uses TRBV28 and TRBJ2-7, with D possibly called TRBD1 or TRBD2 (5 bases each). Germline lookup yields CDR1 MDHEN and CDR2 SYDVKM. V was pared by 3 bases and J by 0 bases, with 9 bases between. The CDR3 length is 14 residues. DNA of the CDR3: TGTGCCAGCAGTTTGAGGGACGCCTCCTACGAGCAGTACTTC. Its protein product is CASSLRDASYEQYF.

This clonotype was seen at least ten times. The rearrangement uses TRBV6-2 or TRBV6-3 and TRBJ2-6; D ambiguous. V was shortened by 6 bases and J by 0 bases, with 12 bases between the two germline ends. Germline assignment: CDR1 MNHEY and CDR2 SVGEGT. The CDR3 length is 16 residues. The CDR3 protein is CASSPTIVSGANVLTF. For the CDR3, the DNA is TGTGCCAGCAGCCCGACAATCGTCTCTGGGGCCAACGTCCTGACTTTC.

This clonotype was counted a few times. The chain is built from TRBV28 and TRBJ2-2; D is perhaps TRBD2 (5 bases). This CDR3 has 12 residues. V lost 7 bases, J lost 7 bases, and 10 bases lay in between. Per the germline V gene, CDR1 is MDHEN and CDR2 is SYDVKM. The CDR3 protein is CASTEVGGELFF. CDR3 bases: TGTGCCAGCACGGAGGTCGGCGGGGAGCTGTTTTTT. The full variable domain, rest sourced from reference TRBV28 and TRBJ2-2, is DVKVTQSSRYLVKRTGEKVFLECVQDMDHENMFWYRQDPGLGLRLIYFSYDVKMKEKGDIPEGYSVSREKKERFSLILESASTNQTSMYLCASTEVGGELFFGEGSRLTVL.

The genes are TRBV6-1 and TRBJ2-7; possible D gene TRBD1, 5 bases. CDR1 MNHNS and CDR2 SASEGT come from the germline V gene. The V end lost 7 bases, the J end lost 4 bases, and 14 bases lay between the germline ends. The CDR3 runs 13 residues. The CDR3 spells CASTGQGPYEQYF. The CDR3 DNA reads TGTGCCAGCACTGGGCAGGGCCCTTACGAGCAGTACTTC.

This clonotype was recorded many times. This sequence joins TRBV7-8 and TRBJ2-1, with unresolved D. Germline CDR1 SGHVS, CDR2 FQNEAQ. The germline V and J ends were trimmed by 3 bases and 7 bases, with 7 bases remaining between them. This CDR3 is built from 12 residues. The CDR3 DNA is TGTGCCAGCAGCTTCGTGAAGAATGAGCAGTTCTTC. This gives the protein CASSFVKNEQFF. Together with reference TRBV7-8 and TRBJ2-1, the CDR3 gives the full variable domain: GAGVSQSPRYKVAKRGQDVALRCDPISGHVSLFWYQQALGQGPEFLTYFQNEAQLDKSGLPSDRFFAERPEGSVSTLKIQRTQQEDSAVYLCASSFVKNEQFFGPGTRLTVL.

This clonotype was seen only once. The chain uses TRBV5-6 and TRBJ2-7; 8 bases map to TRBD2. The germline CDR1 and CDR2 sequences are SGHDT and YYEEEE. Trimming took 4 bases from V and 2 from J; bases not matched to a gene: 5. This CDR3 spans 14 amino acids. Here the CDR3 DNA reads TGTGCCAGCAGCGTTAGCGGGAACGCCTACGAGCAGTACTTC. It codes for CASSVSGNAYEQYF. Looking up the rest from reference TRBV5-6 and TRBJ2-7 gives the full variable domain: DAGVTQSPTHLIKTRGQQVTLRCSPKSGHDTVSWYQQALGQGPQFIFQYYEEEERQRGNFPDRFSGHQFPNYSSELNVNALLLGDSALYLCASSVSGNAYEQYFGPGTRLTVT.

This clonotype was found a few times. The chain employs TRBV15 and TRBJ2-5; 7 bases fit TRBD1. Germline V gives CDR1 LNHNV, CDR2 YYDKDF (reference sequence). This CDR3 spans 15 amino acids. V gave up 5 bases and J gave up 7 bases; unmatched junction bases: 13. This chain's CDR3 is CATSGDRASTGTQYF. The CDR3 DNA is TGTGCCACCAGCGGCGACAGGGCCTCGACCGGGACCCAGTACTTC.

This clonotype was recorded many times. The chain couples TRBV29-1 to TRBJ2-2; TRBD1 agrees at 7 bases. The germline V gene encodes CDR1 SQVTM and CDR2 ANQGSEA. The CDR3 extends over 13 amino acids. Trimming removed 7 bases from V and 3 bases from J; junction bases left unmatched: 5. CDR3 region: CSARDSYTGELFF. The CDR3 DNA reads TGCAGCGCCCGGGACAGCTACACCGGGGAGCTGTTTTTT.

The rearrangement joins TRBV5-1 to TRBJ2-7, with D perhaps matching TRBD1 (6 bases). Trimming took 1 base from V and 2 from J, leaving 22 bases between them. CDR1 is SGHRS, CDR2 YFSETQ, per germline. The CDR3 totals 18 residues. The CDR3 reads CASSLPKSTGWVPYEQYF. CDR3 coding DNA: TGCGCCAGCAGCTTGCCGAAGAGTACAGGGTGGGTTCCCTACGAGCAGTACTTC. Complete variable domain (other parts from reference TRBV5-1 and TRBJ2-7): KAGVTQTPRYLIKTRGQQVTLSCSPISGHRSVSWYQQTPGQGLQFLFEYFSETQRNKGNFPGRFSGRQFSNSRSEMNVSTLELGDSALYLCASSLPKSTGWVPYEQYFGPGTRLTVT.

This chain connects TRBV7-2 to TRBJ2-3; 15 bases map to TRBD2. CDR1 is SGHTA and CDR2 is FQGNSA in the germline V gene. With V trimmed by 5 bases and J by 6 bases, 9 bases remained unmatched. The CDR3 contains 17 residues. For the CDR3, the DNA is TGTGCCAGCAGCGACGGACTAGCGGGAGGGCCTCCGGATACGCAGTATTTT. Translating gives CASSDGLAGGPPDTQYF.

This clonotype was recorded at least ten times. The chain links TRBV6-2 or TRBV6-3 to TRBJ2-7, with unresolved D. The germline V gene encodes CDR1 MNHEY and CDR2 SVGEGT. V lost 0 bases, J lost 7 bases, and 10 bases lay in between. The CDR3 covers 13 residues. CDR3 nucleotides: TGTGCCAGCAGTTACTCGATCGAGGCAGAGCAGTACTTC. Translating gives CASSYSIEAEQYF.

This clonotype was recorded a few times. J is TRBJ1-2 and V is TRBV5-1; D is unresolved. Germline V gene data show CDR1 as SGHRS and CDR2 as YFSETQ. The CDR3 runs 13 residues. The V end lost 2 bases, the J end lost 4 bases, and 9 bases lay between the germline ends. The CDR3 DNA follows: TGCGCCAGCAGCTTATCGGAAACCTATGGCTACACCTTC. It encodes CASSLSETYGYTF.

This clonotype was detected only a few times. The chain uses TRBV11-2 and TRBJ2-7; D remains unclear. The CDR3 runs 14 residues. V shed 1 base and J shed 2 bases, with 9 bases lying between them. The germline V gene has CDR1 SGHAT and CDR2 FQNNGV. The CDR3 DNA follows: TGTGCCAGCAGCTTAGCGAGCATACCCTACGAGCAGTACTTC. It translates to CASSLASIPYEQYF.

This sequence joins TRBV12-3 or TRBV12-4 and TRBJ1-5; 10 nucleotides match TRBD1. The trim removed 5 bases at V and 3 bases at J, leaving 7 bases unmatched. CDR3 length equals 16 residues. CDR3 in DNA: TGTGCCAGCAGTGATCGTGGGACAGGGGACAATCAGCCCCAGCATTTT. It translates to CASSDRGTGDNQPQHF.

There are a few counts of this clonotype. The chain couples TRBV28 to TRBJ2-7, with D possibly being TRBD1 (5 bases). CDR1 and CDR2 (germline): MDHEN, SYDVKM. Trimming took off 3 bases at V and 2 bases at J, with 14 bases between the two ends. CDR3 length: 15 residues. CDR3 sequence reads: CASSLGQGPPYEQYF. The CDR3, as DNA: TGTGCCAGCAGTTTGGGGCAGGGTCCCCCCTACGAGCAGTACTTC.